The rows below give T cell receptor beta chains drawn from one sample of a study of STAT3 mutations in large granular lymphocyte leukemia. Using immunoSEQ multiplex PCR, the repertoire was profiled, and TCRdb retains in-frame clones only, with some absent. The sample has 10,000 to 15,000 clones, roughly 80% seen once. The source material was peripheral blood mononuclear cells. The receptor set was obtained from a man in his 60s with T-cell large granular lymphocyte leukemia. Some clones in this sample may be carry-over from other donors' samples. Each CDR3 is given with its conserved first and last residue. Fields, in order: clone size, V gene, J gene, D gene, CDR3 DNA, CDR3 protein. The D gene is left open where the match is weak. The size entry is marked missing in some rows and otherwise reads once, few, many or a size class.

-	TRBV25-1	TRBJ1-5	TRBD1	TGTGCCAGCAGTGAAAGGGGGCAGTTTGACAATCAGCCCCAGCATTTT	CASSERGQFDNQPQHF
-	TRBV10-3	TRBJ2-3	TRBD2	TGTGCCATCAGTGATTTAGGGCGGGGGGCTAGCACAGATACGCAGTATTTT	CAISDLGRGASTDTQYF
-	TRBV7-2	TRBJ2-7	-	TGTGCCAGCAGCTTAGGTCGGAGCACCTACGAGCAGTACTTC	CASSLGRSTYEQYF
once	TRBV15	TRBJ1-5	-	TGTGCCACCAGCAGAGACAGGGTTGGGAATCAGCCCCAGCATTTT	CATSRDRVGNQPQHF
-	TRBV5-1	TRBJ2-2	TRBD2	TGCGCCAGCAGCTTACCTAGCGGGAGGAACACCGGGGAGCTGTTTTTT	CASSLPSGRNTGELFF
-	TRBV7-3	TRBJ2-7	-	TGTGCCAGCAGCCCCAACGCGGCTACCTACGAGCAGTACTTC	CASSPNAATYEQYF
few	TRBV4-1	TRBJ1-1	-	TGCGCCAGCAGCCTAACAGGGTCTAGTGACACTGAAGCTTTCTTT	CASSLTGSSDTEAFF
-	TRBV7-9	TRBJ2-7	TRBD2	TGTGCCAGCAGCCCCGGTGGGCAAGCGGGATCCTACGAGCAGTACTTC	CASSPGGQAGSYEQYF
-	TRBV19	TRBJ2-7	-	TGTGCCAGTTCGGAAGGGTCGTCCCCCTACGAGCAGTACTTC	CASSEGSSPYEQYF
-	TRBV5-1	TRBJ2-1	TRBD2	TGCGCCACCAGCGTAGCGGGAGATATCAATGAGCAGTTCTTC	CATSVAGDINEQFF
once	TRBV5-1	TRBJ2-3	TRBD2	TGCGCCAGCAGCTTGAGAGGACAGGGGACTAGCGGGTCTCTTACAGATACGCAGTATTTT	CASSLRGQGTSGSLTDTQYF
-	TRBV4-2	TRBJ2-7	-	TGTGCCAGCAGCCAGAGGGGAACCCGGGTCTACGAGCAGTACTTC	CASSQRGTRVYEQYF
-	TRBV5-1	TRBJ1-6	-	TGCGCCAGCAGCGGACCGCAGGGGCCCCATAATTCACCCCTCCACTTT	CASSGPQGPHNSPLHF
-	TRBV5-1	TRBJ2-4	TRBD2	TGCGCCAGCACCGGACTAGCGGGAGGGCCTGGAAACATTCAGTACTTC	CASTGLAGGPGNIQYF
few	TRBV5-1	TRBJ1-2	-	TGCGCCAGCAGCCAATTCGGGGATGGCTACACCTTC	CASSQFGDGYTF
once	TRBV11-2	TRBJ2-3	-	TGTGCCAGCAGCTTGGGACTGAGCGTAGATACGCAGTATTTT	CASSLGLSVDTQYF
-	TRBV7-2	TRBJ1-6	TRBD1	TGTGCCAGCAGGAGACAGGGGGCGTCCTATAATTCACCCCTCCACTTT	CASRRQGASYNSPLHF
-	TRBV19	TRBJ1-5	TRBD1	TGTGCCAGTACCTTACAGGGGGCCTCTAATCAGCCCCAGCATTTT	CASTLQGASNQPQHF
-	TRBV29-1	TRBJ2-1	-	TGCAGCGTTGAAGAGGGGGCCGAGCAGTTCTTC	CSVEEGAEQFF
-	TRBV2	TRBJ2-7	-	TGTGCCAGCATGGGGGGACGGCCCCACTTC	CASMGGRPHF
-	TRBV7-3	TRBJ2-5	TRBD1	TGTGCCAGCAGCCCAACAGGGGCCTGGGAGACCCAGTACTTC	CASSPTGAWETQYF
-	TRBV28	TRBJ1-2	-	TGTGCCAGCAGTTCCCGAGGGGGGCAGTATGGCTACACCTTC	CASSSRGGQYGYTF
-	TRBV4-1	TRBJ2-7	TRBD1	TGCGCCAGCACCCGATATTATGGACAGGTCTACGAGCAGTACTTC	CASTRYYGQVYEQYF
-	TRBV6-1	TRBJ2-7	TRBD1	TGTGCCAGCAGGAGGGACAGGGTCCTTGAAGAGCAGTACTTC	CASRRDRVLEEQYF
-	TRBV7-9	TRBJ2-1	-	TGTGCCAGCGGGCTCGGGGATGAGCAGTTCTTC	CASGLGDEQFF
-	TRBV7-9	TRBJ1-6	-	TGTGCCAGCAGCTCGACAGGATATAATTCACCCCTCCACTTT	CASSSTGYNSPLHF
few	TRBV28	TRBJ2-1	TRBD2	TGTGCCAGCAGATTACTTCTAGGGCGGGAGGAAGGGAATGAGCAGTTCTTC	CASRLLLGREEGNEQFF
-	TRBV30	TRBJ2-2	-	TGTGCCTGGAGGGGCCTGAGCACCGGGGAGCTGTTTTTT	CAWRGLSTGELFF
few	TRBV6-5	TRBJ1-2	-	TGTGCCAGCAGTTCCCAAGGGGGGTCGGCGGGCTACACCTTC	CASSSQGGSAGYTF
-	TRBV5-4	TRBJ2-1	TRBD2	TGTGCCAGCAGCCCGCTGGCGGGAGAATCCTACAATGAGCAGTTCTTC	CASSPLAGESYNEQFF
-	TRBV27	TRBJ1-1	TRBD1	TGTGCCAGCAGGGACAGGGGGCTGAACACTGAAGCTTTCTTT	CASRDRGLNTEAFF
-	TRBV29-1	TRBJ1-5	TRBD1	TGCAGCGTTGCGACTGGGACAGGGGGGAATCAGCCCCAGCATTTT	CSVATGTGGNQPQHF
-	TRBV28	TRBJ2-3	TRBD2	TGTGCCAGCGGCACCCCGGGACTAGCGGGAGGTTGGGCCGCCACAGATACGCAGTATTTT	CASGTPGLAGGWAATDTQYF
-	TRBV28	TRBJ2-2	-	TGTGCCAGCAGGTTCCGGGGAAACACCGGGGAGCTGTTTTTT	CASRFRGNTGELFF
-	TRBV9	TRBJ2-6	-	TGTGCCAGCAGCGACAGGGCTGGGGCCAACGTCCTGACTTTC	CASSDRAGANVLTF
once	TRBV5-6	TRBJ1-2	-	TGTGCCAGCAGCTTGGGAGACAGAAACTATGGCTACACCTTC	CASSLGDRNYGYTF